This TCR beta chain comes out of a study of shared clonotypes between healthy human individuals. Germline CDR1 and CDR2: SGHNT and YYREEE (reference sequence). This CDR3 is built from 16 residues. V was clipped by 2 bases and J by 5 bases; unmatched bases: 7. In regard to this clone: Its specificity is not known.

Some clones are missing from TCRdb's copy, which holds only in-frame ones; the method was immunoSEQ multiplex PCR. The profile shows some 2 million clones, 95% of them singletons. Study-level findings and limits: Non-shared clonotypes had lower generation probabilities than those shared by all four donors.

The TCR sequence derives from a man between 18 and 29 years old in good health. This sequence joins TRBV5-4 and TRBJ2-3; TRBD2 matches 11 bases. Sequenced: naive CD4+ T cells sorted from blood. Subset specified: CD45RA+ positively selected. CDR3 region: CASSFPTSGSGDTQYF. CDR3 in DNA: TGTGCCAGCAGCTTCCCTACTAGCGGGAGCGGAGATACGCAGTATTTT. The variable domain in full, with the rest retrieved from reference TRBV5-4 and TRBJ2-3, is ETGVTQSPTHLIKTRGQQVTLRCSSQSGHNTVSWYQQALGQGPQFIFQYYREEENGRGNFPPRFSGLQFPNYSSELNVNALELDDSALYLCASSFPTSGSGDTQYFGPGTRLTVL.